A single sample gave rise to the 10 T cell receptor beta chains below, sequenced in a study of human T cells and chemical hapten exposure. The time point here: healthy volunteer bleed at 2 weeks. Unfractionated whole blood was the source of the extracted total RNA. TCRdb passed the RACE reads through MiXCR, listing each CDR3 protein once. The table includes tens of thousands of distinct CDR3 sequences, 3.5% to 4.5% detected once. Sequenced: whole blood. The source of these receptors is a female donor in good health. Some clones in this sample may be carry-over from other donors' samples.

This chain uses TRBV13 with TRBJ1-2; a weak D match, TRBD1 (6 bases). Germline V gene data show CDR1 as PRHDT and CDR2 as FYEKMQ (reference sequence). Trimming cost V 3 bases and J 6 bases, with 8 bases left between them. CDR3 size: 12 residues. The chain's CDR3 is CASSFQGNGYTF. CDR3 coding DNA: TGTGCCAGCAGCTTTCAGGGGAATGGCTACACCTTC.

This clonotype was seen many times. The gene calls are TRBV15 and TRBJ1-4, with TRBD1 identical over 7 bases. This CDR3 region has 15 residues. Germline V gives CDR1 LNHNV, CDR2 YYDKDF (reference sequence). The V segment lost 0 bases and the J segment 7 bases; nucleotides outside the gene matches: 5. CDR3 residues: CATSRDEAGGEKLFF. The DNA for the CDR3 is TGTGCCACCAGCAGAGACGAGGCAGGGGGTGAAAAACTGTTTTTT. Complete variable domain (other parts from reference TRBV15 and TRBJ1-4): DAMVIQNPRYQVTQFGKPVTLSCSQTLNHNVMYWYQQKSSQAPKLLFHYYDKDFNNEADTPDNFQSRRPNTSFCFLDIRSPGLGDTAMYLCATSRDEAGGEKLFFGSGTQLSVL.

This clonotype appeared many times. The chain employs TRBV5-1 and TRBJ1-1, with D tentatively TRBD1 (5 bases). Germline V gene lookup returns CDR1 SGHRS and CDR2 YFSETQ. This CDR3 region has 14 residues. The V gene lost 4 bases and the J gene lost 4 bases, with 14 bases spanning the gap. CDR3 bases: TGCGCCAGCAGCCCATCGGGGGTAGGCACTGAAGCTTTCTTT. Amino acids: CASSPSGVGTEAFF.

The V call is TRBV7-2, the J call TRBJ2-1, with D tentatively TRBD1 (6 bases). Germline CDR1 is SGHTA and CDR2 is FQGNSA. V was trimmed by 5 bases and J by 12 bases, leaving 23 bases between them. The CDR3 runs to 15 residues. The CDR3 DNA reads TGTGCCAGCAGCCGTGTAGCAGGGGTTACGGCTGGGCAGTTCTTC. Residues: CASSRVAGVTAGQFF.

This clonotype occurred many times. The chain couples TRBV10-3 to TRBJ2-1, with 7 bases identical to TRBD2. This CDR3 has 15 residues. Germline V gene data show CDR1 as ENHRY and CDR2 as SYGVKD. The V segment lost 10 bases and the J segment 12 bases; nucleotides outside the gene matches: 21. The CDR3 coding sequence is TGTGCCACGCTCGATTCTAGCGGTTCCCGGATCGGGCAGTTCTTC. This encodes CATLDSSGSRIGQFF.

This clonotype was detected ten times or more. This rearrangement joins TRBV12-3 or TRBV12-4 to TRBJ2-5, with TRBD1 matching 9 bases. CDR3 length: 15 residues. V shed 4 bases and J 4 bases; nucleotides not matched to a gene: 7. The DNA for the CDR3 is TGTGCCAGCAGTTCCGGGACAGGGAGAGCAGAGACCCAGTACTTC. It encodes CASSSGTGRAETQYF.

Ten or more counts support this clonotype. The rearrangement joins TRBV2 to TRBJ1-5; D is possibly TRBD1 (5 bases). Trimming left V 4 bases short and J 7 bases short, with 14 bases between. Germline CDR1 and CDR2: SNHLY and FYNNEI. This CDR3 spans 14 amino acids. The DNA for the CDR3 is TGTGCCAGCAGTGGCGGGACCCTGGGCCAGCCCCAGCATTTT. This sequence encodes CASSGGTLGQPQHF.

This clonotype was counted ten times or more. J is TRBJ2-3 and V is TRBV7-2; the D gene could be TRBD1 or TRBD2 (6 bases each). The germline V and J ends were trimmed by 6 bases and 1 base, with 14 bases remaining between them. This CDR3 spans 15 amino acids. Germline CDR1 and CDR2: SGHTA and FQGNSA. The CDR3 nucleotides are TGTGCCAGCAGGTCCCGGGGGCCAGGCACAGATACGCAGTATTTT. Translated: CASRSRGPGTDTQYF.

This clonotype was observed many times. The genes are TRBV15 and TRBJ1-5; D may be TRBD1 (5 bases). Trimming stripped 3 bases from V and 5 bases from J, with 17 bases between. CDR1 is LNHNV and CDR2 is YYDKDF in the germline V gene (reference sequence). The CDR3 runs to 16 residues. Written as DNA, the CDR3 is TGTGCCACCAGCAGCTCTTCTTGGGGGTTTGATCAGCCCCAGCATTTT. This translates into CATSSSSWGFDQPQHF.

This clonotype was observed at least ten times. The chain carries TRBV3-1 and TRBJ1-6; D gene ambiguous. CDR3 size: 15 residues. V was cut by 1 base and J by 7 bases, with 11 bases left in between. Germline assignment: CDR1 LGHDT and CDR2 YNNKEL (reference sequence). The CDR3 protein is CASSQAGFGNSPLHF. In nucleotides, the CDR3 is TGTGCCAGCAGCCAAGCGGGCTTCGGGAATTCACCCCTCCACTTT.